A single sample gave rise to the 10 T cell receptor beta chains below, sequenced in a study of human T cells and chemical hapten exposure. TCRdb called the RACE reads again in MiXCR, with one record for every CDR3 protein. The sample lists around 200,000 distinct CDR3 sequences, 20% to 25% occurring once. Time point reported: patch test 3, about 24 weeks after DPC sensitization. Treatment here: therapeutic diphenylcyclopropenone sensitization with weekly scalp DPC. Sequenced material: whole blood, taken in connection with sensitization to the hapten diphenylcyclopropenone (DPC). Source of these receptors: a woman between 40 and 50 years old with alopecia areata. Some clones in this sample may be carry-over from other donors' samples.

This clonotype was found a few times. CDR3 sequence (DNA): TGTGCCAGCCGGGGGGGGATTAATGAAAAACTGTTTTTT. Translating it yields CASRGGINEKLFF. The chain carries TRBV6-1 and TRBJ1-4; D may be TRBD1 (5 bases). The CDR3 consists of 13 residues. Germline V gene lookup returns CDR1 MNHNS and CDR2 SASEGT. Trimming took off 8 bases at V and 4 bases at J, with 11 bases between the two ends.

The J gene is TRBJ2-1, the V gene TRBV20-1; 11 bases are a match to TRBD2. Germline V CDR1 and CDR2: DFQATT, SNEGSKA (reference sequence). This CDR3 is 17 amino acids long. J lost 6 bases, V lost 2 bases, and 12 bases had no gene match. The CDR3 loop is CSARRSTSGTLGNEQFF. The CDR3, as DNA: TGCAGTGCTAGACGGTCGACTAGCGGGACCTTGGGCAATGAGCAGTTCTTC.

The chain combines TRBV10-3 with TRBJ2-7; TRBD1 matches 7 bases. From germline, CDR1 is ENHRY and CDR2 SYGVKD. The CDR3 has 16 residues. V was clipped by 6 bases and J by 0 bases; unmatched bases: 11. CDR3 nucleotide sequence: TGTGCCATCAGATCGACAGGGTTTGGGGCCTCCTACGAGCAGTACTTC. This encodes CAIRSTGFGASYEQYF.

The chain employs TRBV27 and TRBJ2-7; 7 positions agree with TRBD2. V gave up 3 bases and J gave up 3 bases; unmatched junction bases: 5. The CDR3 runs 14 residues. The germline V gene encodes CDR1 MNHEY and CDR2 SMNVEV (reference sequence). In DNA form, the CDR3 reads TGTGCCAGCAGTTTTAGTGGGAGGGGCTACGAGCAGTACTTC. It encodes CASSFSGRGYEQYF.

The CDR3 DNA follows: TGTGCCATCAGCCCAGCGGGGAAAAACATTCAGTACTTC. This translates into CAISPAGKNIQYF. The chain has TRBV10-3 and TRBJ2-4, with 7 nucleotides matching TRBD2. The V gene's germline CDR1 is ENHRY and CDR2 SYGVKD. There are 13 residues in the CDR3. V lost 6 bases to trimming and J lost 4 bases; unmatched junction nucleotides: 3.

In this sample, this clonotype turned up a few times. This chain links TRBV27 with TRBJ2-5, with 8 bases lining up with TRBD1. Germline CDR1 reads MNHEY; CDR2 reads SMNVEV (reference sequence). J gave up 4 bases and V 8 bases, and 12 bases lay outside the gene matches. The CDR3 length is 15 residues. CDR3 nucleotides: TGTGCCAGCCGGGAGCAGGGGGCGAAGGGAGAGACCCAGTACTTC. Translated, it gives CASREQGAKGETQYF.

The rearrangement uses TRBV28 and TRBJ2-7; the match to TRBD2 covers 12 bases. Germline V gene sequence: CDR1 MDHEN, CDR2 SYDVKM. The CDR3 totals 16 residues. V lost 0 bases, J lost 1 base, and 1 base stayed unmatched. The CDR3 sequence is CASSLWGTSGSYEQYF. The CDR3 nucleotides are TGTGCCAGCAGTTTATGGGGGACTAGCGGGTCCTACGAGCAGTACTTC.

This clonotype has only a few counts. The J gene is TRBJ2-7, the V gene TRBV6-8, with 9 nucleotides matching TRBD2. The CDR3 is 16 amino acids. CDR1 is MNHGY, CDR2 SAAAGT, per germline. With 2 bases clipped from V and 5 bases from J, the junction kept 10 bases outside the gene matches. CDR3 loop: CASSYPMLAGRDEQYF. The DNA of the CDR3 is TGTGCCAGCAGTTACCCCATGCTAGCGGGACGCGACGAGCAGTACTTC.

This clonotype was seen only a few times. V usage is TRBV5-1 and J usage is TRBJ2-1, with 10 bases aligning to TRBD2. Losses at the gene ends were 5 bases for V and 6 bases for J; bases not matched to a gene: 5. Germline V gene lookup returns CDR1 SGHRS and CDR2 YFSETQ. The CDR3 sequence is 14 residues long. The DNA of the CDR3 is TGCGCCAGCAGAAGGACTAGCGGAATCAATGAGCAGTTCTTC. This encodes CASRRTSGINEQFF.

The chain is built from TRBV7-2 and TRBJ1-5; 7 nucleotides line up with TRBD1. V gave up 1 base and J gave up 6 bases; unmatched junction bases: 3. Looked up from germline, CDR1 is SGHTA and CDR2 is FQGNSA. The CDR3 totals 14 residues. The DNA for the CDR3 is TGTGCCAGCAGCTTAGACAGGGGAGTTCAGCCCCAGCATTTT. Its translation is CASSLDRGVQPQHF.